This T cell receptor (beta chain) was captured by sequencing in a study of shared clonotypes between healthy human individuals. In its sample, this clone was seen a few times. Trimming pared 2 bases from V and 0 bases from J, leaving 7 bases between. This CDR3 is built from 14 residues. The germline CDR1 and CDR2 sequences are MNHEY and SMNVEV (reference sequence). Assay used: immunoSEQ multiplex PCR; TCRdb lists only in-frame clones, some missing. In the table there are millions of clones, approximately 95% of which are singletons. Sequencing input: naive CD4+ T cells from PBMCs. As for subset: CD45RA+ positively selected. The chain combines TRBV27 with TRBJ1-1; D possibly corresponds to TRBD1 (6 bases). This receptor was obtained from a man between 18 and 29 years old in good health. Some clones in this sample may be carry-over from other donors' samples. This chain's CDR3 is CASSLRGMNTEAFF. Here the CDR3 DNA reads TGTGCCAGCAGTTTAAGGGGGATGAACACTGAAGCTTTCTTT.